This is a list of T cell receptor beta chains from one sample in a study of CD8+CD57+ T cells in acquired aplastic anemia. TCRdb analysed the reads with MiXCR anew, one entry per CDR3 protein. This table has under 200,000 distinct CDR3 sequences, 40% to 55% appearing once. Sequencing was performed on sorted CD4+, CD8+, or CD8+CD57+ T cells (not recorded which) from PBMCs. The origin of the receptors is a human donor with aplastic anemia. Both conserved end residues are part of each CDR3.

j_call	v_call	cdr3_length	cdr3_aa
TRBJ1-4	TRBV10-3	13	CATKGPLLEKLFF
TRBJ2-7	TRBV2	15	CASSPTSGSGYEQYF
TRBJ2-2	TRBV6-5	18	CASSYGTSGSGPTGELFF
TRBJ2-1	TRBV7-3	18	CASSLIGGGLAVNNEQFF
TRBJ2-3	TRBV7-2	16	CASSLALLANTDTQYF
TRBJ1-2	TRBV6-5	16	CASSYSAGIANYGYTF
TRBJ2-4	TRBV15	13	CATKPGSGNIQYF
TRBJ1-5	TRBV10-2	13	CASSRESNQPQHF
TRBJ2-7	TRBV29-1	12	CSAGPSSYEQYF
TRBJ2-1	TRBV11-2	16	CASSHPATSGTGEQFF
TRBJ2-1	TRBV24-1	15	CATSETGQLYNEQFF
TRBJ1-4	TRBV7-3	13	CASSFGPGNKLFF
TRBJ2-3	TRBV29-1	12	CSVSSGGDTQYF
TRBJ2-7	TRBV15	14	CATTMDRKAYEQYF
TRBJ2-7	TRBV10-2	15	CASIPLGQGRNEQYF
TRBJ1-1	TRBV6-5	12	CASSVVNTEAFF
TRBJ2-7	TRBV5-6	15	CASSFGQVWNYEQYF
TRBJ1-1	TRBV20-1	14	CSASLDSVSKEAFF
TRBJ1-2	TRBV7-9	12	CASSFEFSGYTF
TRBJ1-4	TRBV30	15	CAWRRLDATNEKLFF
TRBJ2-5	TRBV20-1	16	CSARPRTGEGLGTQYF
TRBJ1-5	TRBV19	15	CASSIALTGNQPQHF
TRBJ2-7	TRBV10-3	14	CAISGSGGSYEQYF
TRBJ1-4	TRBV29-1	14	CSVDTGTGGEKLFF